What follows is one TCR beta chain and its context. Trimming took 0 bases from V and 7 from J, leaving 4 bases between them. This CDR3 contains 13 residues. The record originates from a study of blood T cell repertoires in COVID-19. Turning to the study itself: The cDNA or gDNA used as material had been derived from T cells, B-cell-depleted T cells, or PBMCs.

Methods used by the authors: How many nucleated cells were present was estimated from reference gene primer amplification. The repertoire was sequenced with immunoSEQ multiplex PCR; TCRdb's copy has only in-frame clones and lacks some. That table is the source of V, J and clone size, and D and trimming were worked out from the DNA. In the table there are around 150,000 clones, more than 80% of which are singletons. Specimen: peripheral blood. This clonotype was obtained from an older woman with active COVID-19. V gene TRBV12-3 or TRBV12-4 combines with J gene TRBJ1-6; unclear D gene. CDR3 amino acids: CASSLALNSPLHF. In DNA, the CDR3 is TGTGCCAGCAGTTTAGCGCTAAATTCACCCCTCCACTTT.